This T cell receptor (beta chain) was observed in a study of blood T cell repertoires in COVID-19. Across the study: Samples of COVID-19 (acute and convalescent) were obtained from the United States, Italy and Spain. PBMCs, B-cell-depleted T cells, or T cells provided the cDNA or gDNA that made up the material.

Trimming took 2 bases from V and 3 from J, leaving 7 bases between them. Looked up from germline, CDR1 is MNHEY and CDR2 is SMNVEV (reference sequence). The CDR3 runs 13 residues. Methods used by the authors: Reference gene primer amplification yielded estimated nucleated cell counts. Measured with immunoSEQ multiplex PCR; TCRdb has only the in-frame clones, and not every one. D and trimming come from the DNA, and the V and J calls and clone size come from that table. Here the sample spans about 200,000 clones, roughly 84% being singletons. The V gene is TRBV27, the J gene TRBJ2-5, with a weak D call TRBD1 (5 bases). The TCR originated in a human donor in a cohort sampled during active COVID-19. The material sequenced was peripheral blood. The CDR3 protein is CASSLRGKETQYF. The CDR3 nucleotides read TGTGCCAGCAGTTTAAGGGGAAAAGAGACCCAGTACTTC.